This T cell receptor (beta chain) was observed in a study of blood T cell repertoires in COVID-19 (dated by TCRdb to about 2020). For the study in its entirety: Samples from collaborators originated in the United States, Italy and Spain and spanned both the acute and convalescent phases of COVID-19. The material from the prospective study consisted of cDNA or gDNA derived from T cells, B-cell-depleted T cells, or PBMCs. Deeply sampled blood TCRbeta repertoires from subjects exposed to, actively infected with, or recovered from COVID-19 were included in the dataset. The repertoires were made available in a free public database intended to serve as a resource for research on the immune response to SARS-CoV-2. The samples were drawn from the first 160 participants of the ongoing ImmuneRACE study and from over a thousand subjects provided by 6 global collaborators. A de-identified subject ID, COVID-19 status, age in years and sex were almost always included in the sample metadata. Where available, HLA class I and class II types were obtained from metadata supplied by the sample provider rather than from assay-based typing. General study outcomes and caveats: The amount of clinical and demographic metadata varied by source and participant and was provided uncurated.

Note on this clone: No cognate antigen has been identified for it. No base quality information exists; no much larger clone differs at one position.

The germline V gene (reference sequence) specifies MNHEY as CDR1 and SMNVEV as CDR2. The cysteine opens and the phenylalanine closes a CDR3 of 15 amino acids. Only CDR3 DNA remains: 45 bases, in frame from the first base. V ends up 9 bases short and J 4 bases short, with an unmatched junction base count of 12. TCRbeta CDR3 regions were amplified from genomic DNA by means of the immunoSEQ Assay, a bias-controlled multiplex PCR. In the source study's methods: The number of nucleated cells in each sample was estimated from the amplification of reference gene primers within the assay. Sequence reads were collapsed and filtered to measure the absolute abundance of every unique TCRbeta CDR3 rearrangement. For each sample, productive Simpson clonality was calculated by taking the square root of Simpson's diversity index across productive rearrangements. The immuneACCESS repertoire file appears here via TCRdb, limited to in-frame rearrangements. These files lack a portion of the clones; in checked studies, under half of the deficit traces to unresolved V genes, and the cause of the others is not known. That table gives V, J and clone size, and the DNA gave D and trimming. The sample profile shows under 250,000 clones; more than 75% of them were found once. The ten largest clones represent around 5.4% of the sample.

One collaborating source in Seattle enrolled patients while the patients were actively infected and followed the patients over time throughout the course of disease. Each collaborating institution followed its own protocols to collect whole blood in K2EDTA tubes. For TCRbeta analysis, collaborators shipped samples in one of three forms: frozen whole blood, isolated PBMCs, or DNA extracted from either of those sample types. The sample consisted of peripheral blood. This clonotype was obtained from a woman aged 40-49 years with COVID-19, enrolled during active disease. The V gene is TRBV27 and the J gene is TRBJ1-5, and 7 bases in between align with TRBD1. The encoded CDR3 is CASDPIGTENQPQHF. The nucleotide sequence is given as TGTGCCAGTGATCCAATAGGGACAGAAAATCAGCCCCAGCATTTT.